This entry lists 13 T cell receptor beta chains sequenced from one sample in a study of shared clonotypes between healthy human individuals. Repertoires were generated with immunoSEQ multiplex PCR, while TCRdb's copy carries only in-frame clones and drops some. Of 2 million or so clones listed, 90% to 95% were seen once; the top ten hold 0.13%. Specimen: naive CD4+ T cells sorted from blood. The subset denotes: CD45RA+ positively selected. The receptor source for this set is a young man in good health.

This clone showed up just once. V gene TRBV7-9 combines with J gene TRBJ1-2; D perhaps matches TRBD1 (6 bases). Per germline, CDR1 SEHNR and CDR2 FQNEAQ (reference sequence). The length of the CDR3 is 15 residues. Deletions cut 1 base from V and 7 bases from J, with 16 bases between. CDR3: CASSLEPGRGAGYTF. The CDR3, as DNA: TGTGCCAGCAGCTTAGAACCCGGTAGGGGGGCTGGCTACACCTTC.

CDR3 sequence: CASSGTTGRKNYGYTF. Here the CDR3 DNA reads TGCGCCAGCAGCGGGACGACAGGGCGGAAAAACTATGGCTACACCTTC. The J gene is TRBJ1-2, the V gene TRBV5-1; 7 bases are shared with TRBD1. This CDR3 region has 16 residues. Looked up from germline, CDR1 is SGHRS and CDR2 is YFSETQ. V lost 4 bases, J lost 2 bases, and 11 bases stayed unmatched.

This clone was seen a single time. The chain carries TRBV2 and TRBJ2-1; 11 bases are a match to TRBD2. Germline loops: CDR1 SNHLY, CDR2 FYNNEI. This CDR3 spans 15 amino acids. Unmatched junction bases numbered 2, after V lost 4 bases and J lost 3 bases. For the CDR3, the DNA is TGTGCCAGCAGTGTGACTAGCGGGGACTACAATGAGCAGTTCTTC. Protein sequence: CASSVTSGDYNEQFF.

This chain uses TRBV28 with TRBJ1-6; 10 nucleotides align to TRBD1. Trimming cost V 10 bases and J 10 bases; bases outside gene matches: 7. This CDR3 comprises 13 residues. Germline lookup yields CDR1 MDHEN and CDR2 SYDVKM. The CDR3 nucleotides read TGTGCCAACCAGGGACAGGGGACCTCACCCCTCCACTTT. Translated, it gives CANQGQGTSPLHF.

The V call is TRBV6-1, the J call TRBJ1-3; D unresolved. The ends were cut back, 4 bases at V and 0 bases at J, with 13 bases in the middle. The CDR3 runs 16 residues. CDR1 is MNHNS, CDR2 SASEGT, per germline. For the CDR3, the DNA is TGTGCCAGCAGTGGAATGGGCGGGAGCTCTGGAAACACCATATATTTT. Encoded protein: CASSGMGGSSGNTIYF.

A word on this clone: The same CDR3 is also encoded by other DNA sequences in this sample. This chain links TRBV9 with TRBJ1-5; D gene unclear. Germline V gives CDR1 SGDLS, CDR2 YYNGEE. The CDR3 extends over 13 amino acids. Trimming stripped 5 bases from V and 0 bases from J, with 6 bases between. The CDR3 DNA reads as TGTGCCAGCAGTCGCGATAGCAATCAGCCCCAGCATTTT. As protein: CASSRDSNQPQHF.

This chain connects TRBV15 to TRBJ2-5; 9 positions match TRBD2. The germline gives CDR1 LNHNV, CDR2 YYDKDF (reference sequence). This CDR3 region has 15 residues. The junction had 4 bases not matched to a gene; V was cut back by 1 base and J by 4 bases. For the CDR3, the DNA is TGTGCCACCAGCAGAGCCCTACTAGCGGGAGAGACCCAGTACTTC. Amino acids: CATSRALLAGETQYF.

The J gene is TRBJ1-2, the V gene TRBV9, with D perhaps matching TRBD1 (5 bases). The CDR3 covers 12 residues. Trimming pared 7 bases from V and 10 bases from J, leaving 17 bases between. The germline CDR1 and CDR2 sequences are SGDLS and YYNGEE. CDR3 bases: TGTGCCAGCGCCGGGGACGTCGGACCCTACACCTTC. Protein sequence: CASAGDVGPYTF.

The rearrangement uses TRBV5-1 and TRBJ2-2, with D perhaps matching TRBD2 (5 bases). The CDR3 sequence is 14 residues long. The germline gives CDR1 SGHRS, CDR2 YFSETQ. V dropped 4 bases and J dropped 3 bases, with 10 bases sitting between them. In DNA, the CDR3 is TGCGCCAGCAGCAGAGGGTCAGACACCGGGGAGCTGTTTTTT. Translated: CASSRGSDTGELFF.

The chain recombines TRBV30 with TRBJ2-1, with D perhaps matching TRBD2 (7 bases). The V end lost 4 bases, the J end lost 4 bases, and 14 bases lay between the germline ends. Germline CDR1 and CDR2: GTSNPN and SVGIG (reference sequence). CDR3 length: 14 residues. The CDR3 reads CAWNRGAIYNEQFF. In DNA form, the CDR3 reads TGTGCCTGGAATCGGGGGGCGATATACAATGAGCAGTTCTTC. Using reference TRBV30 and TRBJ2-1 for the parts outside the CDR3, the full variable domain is SQTIHQWPATLVQPVGSPLSLECTVEGTSNPNLYWYRQAAGRGLQLLFYSVGIGQISSEVPQNLSASRPQDRQFILSSKKLLLSDSGFYLCAWNRGAIYNEQFFGPGTRLTVL.

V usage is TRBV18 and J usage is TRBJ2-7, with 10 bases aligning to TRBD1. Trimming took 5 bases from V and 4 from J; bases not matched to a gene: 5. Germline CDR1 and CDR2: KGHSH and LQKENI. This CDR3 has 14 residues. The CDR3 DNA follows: TGTGCCAGCTCAGAAACGGGACAGGGGTACGAGCAGTACTTC. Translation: CASSETGQGYEQYF.

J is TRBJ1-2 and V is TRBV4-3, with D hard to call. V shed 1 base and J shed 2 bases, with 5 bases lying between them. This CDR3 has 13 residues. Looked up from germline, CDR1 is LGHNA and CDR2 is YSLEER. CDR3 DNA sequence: TGCGCCAGCAGCCAAGTTCGAAACTATGGCTACACCTTC. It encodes CASSQVRNYGYTF.

CDR3 sequence: CASSSDRGPYEQYF. Here the CDR3 DNA reads TGTGCCAGCAGTTCCGACAGGGGCCCCTACGAGCAGTACTTC. The rearrangement links TRBV2 to TRBJ2-7; 8 nucleotides agree with TRBD1. V shed 5 bases, J shed 2 bases, and the junction held 5 bases outside the gene matches. The germline V gene has CDR1 SNHLY and CDR2 FYNNEI. The CDR3 has 14 residues.